This is a list of T cell receptor beta chains from one sample in a study of molecular identifiers for immune sequencing clone quantification. TCRdb passed the PCR reads through MiXCR, listing each CDR3 protein once. The sample gives around 470,000 distinct CDR3 sequences, 20% to 25% of which show up once; around 0.86% is in the top ten. The sequenced sample was naive CD8+ T cells from blood, with Jurkat cell RNA spiked in. The receptors derive from a human donor in good health. Some libraries in this study had Jurkat cell RNA spiked in. Each CDR3 is given with its conserved first and last residue. D genes are given only for firm matches. Size is omitted from some rows. Given values are once, few, many or a class for expanded clones.

-	few	TRBV13	TRBJ2-5	TGTGCCAGCGGCCCAATCGGAGCGTCAGAGACCCAGTACTTC	CASGPIGASETQYF
-	-	TRBV9	TRBJ2-5	TGTGCCAGCAGCGTAGATCGGTTGGAGACCCAGTACTTC	CASSVDRLETQYF
TRBD1	many	TRBV30	TRBJ1-1	TGTGCCTGGAGTGTCGAGGGGGCTCACACTGAAGCTTTCTTT	CAWSVEGAHTEAFF
TRBD1	-	TRBV12-3/TRBV12-4	TRBJ1-1	TGTGCCAGCAGTTCGGCAGGGGGCGACACTGAAGCTTTCTTT	CASSSAGGDTEAFF
TRBD2	-	TRBV27	TRBJ2-5	TGTGCCAGCAGTTTTGGTCTAGCGGGAGGGCCTGAGACCCAGTACTTC	CASSFGLAGGPETQYF
-	many	TRBV10-2	TRBJ1-2	TGCGCCGCTCAATGGGGCCATGGCTACACCTTC	CAAQWGHGYTF
TRBD1	-	TRBV30	TRBJ2-2	TGTGCCTGGAGCCCCCCCCTGGGGGACAGGGGGTTCGGGGAGCTGTTTTTT	CAWSPPLGDRGFGELFF
-	few	TRBV30	TRBJ1-1	TGTGCCTGGAGTAGCCTCGAAGGGGCTGAAGCTTTCTTT	CAWSSLEGAEAFF
TRBD1	-	TRBV9	TRBJ2-7	TGTGCCAGCAGCGCTGCGGACAGGTTCTACGAGCAGTACTTC	CASSAADRFYEQYF
TRBD1	many	TRBV12-3/TRBV12-4	TRBJ2-5	TGTGCCAGCAGTTACAGGGGACCGCAAGAGACCCAGTACTTC	CASSYRGPQETQYF
-	-	TRBV30	TRBJ2-3	TGTGCCAGTGACAGGATTAGAGATACGCAGTATTTT	CASDRIRDTQYF
-	-	TRBV4-3	TRBJ1-5	TGCGCCAGCAGCCAAACCGGGACAAATCAGCCCCAGCATTTT	CASSQTGTNQPQHF
TRBD1	-	TRBV7-2	TRBJ1-5	TGTTCCAGCAGCACCGGGACAGGGGGCCGGCAGCCCCAGCATTTT	CSSSTGTGGRQPQHF
-	-	TRBV10-1	TRBJ1-1	TGCGCCAGCAGCGGGTTGGACACTGAAGCTTTCTTT	CASSGLDTEAFF
-	few	TRBV4-2	TRBJ2-1	TGTGCCAGCAAGACTAGTTTCAATGAGCAGTTCTTC	CASKTSFNEQFF
TRBD1	few	TRBV7-9	TRBJ2-5	TGTGCCAGCAGCAGCCAAGGGGGCGAGACCCAGTACTTC	CASSSQGGETQYF
-	many	TRBV14	TRBJ1-5	TGTGCCAGCAGCCAAGGGGGAATACAGGGTTACAAACAGCCCCAGCATTTT	CASSQGGIQGYKQPQHF
-	-	TRBV20-1	TRBJ1-2	TGCAGTGCTCCCCCCCCCCCCCGAACGAACTATGGCTACACCTTC	CSAPPPPRTNYGYTF
-	-	TRBV7-8	TRBJ2-5	TGTGCCAGCAGCTCATTGGTGGTAGGGGAAGAGACCCAGTACTTC	CASSSLVVGEETQYF
-	-	TRBV20-1	TRBJ2-3	TGCAGTGCTAGAGGGGCCGGTAGCTCCACAGATACGCAGTATTTT	CSARGAGSSTDTQYF
TRBD2	-	TRBV5-4	TRBJ2-3	TGTGCCAGCAGACTAGCGGTCACAGATACGCAGTATTTT	CASRLAVTDTQYF
-	-	TRBV7-3	TRBJ2-2	TGTGCCAGCAGCTTTCGGGACCTATACACCGGGGAGCTGTTTTTT	CASSFRDLYTGELFF
TRBD2	-	TRBV20-1	TRBJ2-5	TGCAGTGCTAGCATACGAAGGACTAGCGGCCGTTGGGAGGTTGAGACCCAGTACTTC	CSASIRRTSGRWEVETQYF
TRBD2	-	TRBV29-1	TRBJ2-1	TGCAGCGTCCTAGCGGGAGGGTCCTACAATGAGCAGTTCTTC	CSVLAGGSYNEQFF
-	many	TRBV6-2/TRBV6-3	TRBJ2-6	TGTGCCAGCAGTTACTTACAGGTCTCTGGGGCCAACGTCCTGACTTTC	CASSYLQVSGANVLTF
-	-	TRBV12-3/TRBV12-4	TRBJ2-5	TGTGCCAGCGGCGGGGCGGGAGAGACCCAGTACTTC	CASGGAGETQYF
-	many	TRBV9	TRBJ2-2	TGTGCCAGCAGCGTAGAATCATATTTATACACCGGGGAGCTGTTTTTT	CASSVESYLYTGELFF
-	many	TRBV12-3/TRBV12-4	TRBJ1-5	TGTGCCAGCAGTTTAGAACAGGGCCATCAGCCCCAGCATTTT	CASSLEQGHQPQHF
TRBD1	many	TRBV29-1	TRBJ1-1	TGCAGCGTTGAAGGGGGGGGACAGACCGTGAACACTGAAGCTTTCTTT	CSVEGGGQTVNTEAFF
TRBD1	many	TRBV11-3	TRBJ2-1	TGTGCCAGCAGCTCCCGTTCAGAACCGGGGCCACAGGGGCACAATGAGCAGTTCTTC	CASSSRSEPGPQGHNEQFF
-	few	TRBV7-9	TRBJ1-2	TGTGCCAGCAGCTTGGCGGGGTCAGGAGGCTACACCTTC	CASSLAGSGGYTF
-	many	TRBV14	TRBJ2-5	TGTGCCAGCAGCCAAAACATCCAAGAGACCCAGTACTTC	CASSQNIQETQYF
-	many	TRBV9	TRBJ2-2	TGTGCCAGCAGATGGGACGGAGACGACGGGGAGCTGTTTTTT	CASRWDGDDGELFF
-	many	TRBV4-1	TRBJ2-7	TGCGCCAGCAGCCACAGGGATCTCCACTACGAGCAGTACTTC	CASSHRDLHYEQYF
TRBD2	-	TRBV4-1	TRBJ2-3	TGCGCCAGCAGCCACGTAGCGGGGGGGAGCACAGATACGCAGTATTTT	CASSHVAGGSTDTQYF
-	many	TRBV27	TRBJ2-7	TGTGCCAGCAGCTCACAGGGTTACGAGCAGTACTTC	CASSSQGYEQYF
-	many	TRBV6-2/TRBV6-3	TRBJ2-3	TGTGCCAGCAGTTTGGGCATAGCGAGCACAGATACGCAGTATTTT	CASSLGIASTDTQYF
-	few	TRBV7-2	TRBJ2-2	TGTGCCAGCAACTTAGTCGCCGGGGAGCTGTTTTTT	CASNLVAGELFF
-	-	TRBV5-3	TRBJ2-2	TGTGCCAGCACCCCCCTGGGGGCAGGCACCGGGGAGCTGTTTTTT	CASTPLGAGTGELFF
-	-	TRBV20-1	TRBJ1-1	TGCAGTGCCGACGTGGGGGGGCGAGCTGAAGCTTTCTTT	CSADVGGRAEAFF
-	-	TRBV4-3	TRBJ2-3	TGCGCCAGCAGCCAAGGCTCGGTCGTAGCAGTCCCAGATACGCAGTATTTT	CASSQGSVVAVPDTQYF
-	many	TRBV4-3	TRBJ2-4	TGCGCCAGCAGCCAAGACACGATCCATTATGGCAAAAACATTCAGTACTTC	CASSQDTIHYGKNIQYF